These 21 T cell receptor beta chains were sequenced from one sample in a study of shared clonotypes between healthy human individuals. Assay: immunoSEQ multiplex PCR; the TCRdb copy retains only in-frame clones and omits some. This sample yields approximately 1,500,000 clones, of which more than 95% are seen a single time; approximately 1.1% belongs to the top ten. Sequencing used naive CD4+ T cells sorted from blood. The subset is: CD45RA+ positively selected. All receptors come from a man aged 25 to 40 in good health.

This chain links TRBV19 with TRBJ2-7; D remains unclear. Deletions cut 5 bases from V and 0 bases from J, with 14 bases between. Germline CDR1 and CDR2: LNHDA and SQIVND (reference sequence). CDR3 length: 15 residues. DNA of the CDR3: TGTGCCAGTAGTCGTATGGCCGCGAGCTCCTACGAGCAGTACTTC. Its protein product is CASSRMAASSYEQYF.

CDR3 sequence (DNA): TGTGCCAGCAGTGTTGAAAGGGGAGCCGGGGAGCTGTTTTTT. This sequence encodes CASSVERGAGELFF. The chain employs TRBV2 and TRBJ2-2, with D perhaps matching TRBD1 or TRBD2 (5 bases each). This CDR3 region has 14 residues. Looked up from germline, CDR1 is SNHLY and CDR2 is FYNNEI. The ends were cut back, 4 bases at V and 6 bases at J, with 12 bases in the middle.

Details on this clone: The identical CDR3 is also encoded by other nucleotide sequences in the sample. This rearrangement joins TRBV27 to TRBJ2-7; no clear D. CDR1 is MNHEY and CDR2 is SMNVEV in the germline V gene (reference sequence). CDR3 size: 11 residues. Trimming left V 7 bases short and J 4 bases short, with 8 bases between. The CDR3 protein is CASTGGYEQYF. Here the CDR3 DNA reads TGTGCCAGCACAGGTGGTTACGAGCAGTACTTC.

The V gene is TRBV4-3, the J gene TRBJ2-5; TRBD1 matches at 9 bases. Germline loops: CDR1 LGHNA, CDR2 YSLEER. The CDR3 covers 14 residues. The V segment lost 4 bases and the J segment 4 bases; nucleotides outside the gene matches: 4. The CDR3 is CASSRTGGGETQYF. For the CDR3, the DNA is TGCGCCAGCAGCCGAACAGGGGGCGGAGAGACCCAGTACTTC.

In regard to this clone: The sample carries other DNA sequences with the same CDR3. V and J are TRBV5-1 and TRBJ2-2; no clear D gene. V lost 0 bases and J 0 bases, leaving 6 bases between the germline ends. The CDR3 contains 15 residues. Germline V gene sequence: CDR1 SGHRS, CDR2 YFSETQ. The CDR3 loop reads CASSLGQPNTGELFF. The CDR3 DNA reads as TGCGCCAGCAGCTTGGGTCAGCCGAACACCGGGGAGCTGTTTTTT.

V is TRBV7-9 and J is TRBJ2-3; 9 nucleotides align to TRBD2. Germline trimming cut 4 bases from V and 6 bases from J; bases unmatched to any gene: 11. Germline lookup yields CDR1 SEHNR and CDR2 FQNEAQ (reference sequence). The CDR3 loop spans 16 amino acids. In nucleotides, the CDR3 is TGTGCCAGCAGCTCCCCGGCGGGAGGGCCTTTGGATACGCAGTATTTT. Translation: CASSSPAGGPLDTQYF.

This rearrangement joins TRBV28 to TRBJ2-7, with 7 bases aligning to TRBD1. Germline assignment: CDR1 MDHEN and CDR2 SYDVKM. The CDR3 runs 14 residues. With V trimmed by 2 bases and J by 1 base, 2 bases remained unmatched. CDR3 in DNA: TGTGCCAGCAGTTTAAGCAGGGGGTCCTACGAGCAGTACTTC. It is translated as CASSLSRGSYEQYF. Filled out from reference TRBV28 and TRBJ2-7, the complete variable domain reads DVKVTQSSRYLVKRTGEKVFLECVQDMDHENMFWYRQDPGLGLRLIYFSYDVKMKEKGDIPEGYSVSREKKERFSLILESASTNQTSMYLCASSLSRGSYEQYFGPGTRLTVT.

The chain carries TRBV5-4 and TRBJ2-5; D is undetermined. The CDR3 covers 13 residues. Germline CDR1 SGHNT, CDR2 YYREEE (reference sequence). V was cut by 10 bases and J by 5 bases, with 18 bases left in between. In DNA form, the CDR3 reads TGTGCCTCAGCTTTCGGTACCAGGGAGACCCAGTACTTC. Translation: CASAFGTRETQYF.

The genes are TRBV7-9 and TRBJ2-5; TRBD2 might be the D (5 bases). Per germline, CDR1 SEHNR and CDR2 FQNEAQ (reference sequence). Trimming pared 5 bases from V and 4 bases from J, leaving 17 bases between. This CDR3 is 15 amino acids long. The CDR3 bases are TGTGCCAGCAGCGACCGGAGACCTCGGGGAGAGACCCAGTACTTC. Translating it yields CASSDRRPRGETQYF.

J is TRBJ2-7 and V is TRBV4-3; either TRBD1 or TRBD2 may fit D (5 bases each). Germline V gene data show CDR1 as LGHNA and CDR2 as YSLEER. The CDR3 covers 17 residues. V dropped 0 bases and J dropped 2 bases, with 17 bases sitting between them. This chain's CDR3 is CASSQDLTGTPTYEQYF. CDR3 nucleotides: TGCGCCAGCAGCCAAGATCTAACCGGGACGCCAACCTACGAGCAGTACTTC.

The CDR3 DNA is TGTGCCAGCAGCTTAGTTACAGGGAGAGGTAGGCAGCCCCAGCATTTT. Translated: CASSLVTGRGRQPQHF. V and J are TRBV7-2 and TRBJ1-5; possibly TRBD1 for D (6 bases). Germline loops: CDR1 SGHTA, CDR2 FQGNSA. CDR3 length: 16 amino acids. Trimming removed 1 base at V and 7 bases at J, with 17 bases between. Using reference TRBV7-2 and TRBJ1-5 for the parts outside the CDR3, the full variable domain is GAGVSQSPSNKVTEKGKDVELRCDPISGHTALYWYRQSLGQGLEFLIYFQGNSAPDKSGLPSDRFSAERTGGSVSTLTIQRTQQEDSAVYLCASSLVTGRGRQPQHFGDGTRLSIL.

V usage is TRBV5-1 and J usage is TRBJ2-3, with D uncertain. This CDR3 is built from 16 residues. V was trimmed by 0 bases and J by 0 bases, leaving 11 bases between them. Germline V lookup: CDR1 SGHRS, CDR2 YFSETQ. The CDR3 loop is CASSLAPAASTDTQYF. The CDR3 DNA reads TGCGCCAGCAGCTTGGCTCCCGCGGCTAGCACAGATACGCAGTATTTT. The whole variable domain, filled in from reference TRBV5-1 and TRBJ2-3, reads KAGVTQTPRYLIKTRGQQVTLSCSPISGHRSVSWYQQTPGQGLQFLFEYFSETQRNKGNFPGRFSGRQFSNSRSEMNVSTLELGDSALYLCASSLAPAASTDTQYFGPGTRLTVL.

The gene calls are TRBV9 and TRBJ1-3, with TRBD1 identical over 9 bases. With 2 bases clipped from V and 0 bases from J, the junction kept 6 bases outside the gene matches. Per the germline V gene, CDR1 is SGDLS and CDR2 is YYNGEE. The length of the CDR3 is 17 residues. DNA for the CDR3: TGTGCCAGCAGCGTGAGGGGACAGGGTACCTCTGGAAACACCATATATTTT. It specifies CASSVRGQGTSGNTIYF.

This rearrangement joins TRBV6-6 to TRBJ2-7; no clear D gene. With 4 bases removed from V and 5 bases from J, the gap between germline ends came to 6 bases. Looked up from germline, CDR1 is MNHNY and CDR2 is SVGAGI (reference sequence). The CDR3 loop spans 11 amino acids. CDR3 bases: TGTGCCAGCAGTTCCCTTAACGAGCAGTACTTC. It codes for CASSSLNEQYF.

V gene TRBV7-9 combines with J gene TRBJ2-7; D remains unclear. Germline V CDR1 and CDR2: SEHNR, FQNEAQ (reference sequence). Trimming took off 0 bases at V and 6 bases at J, with 3 bases between the two ends. The CDR3 is 11 amino acids. The CDR3 reads CASSLATEQYF. The DNA for the CDR3 is TGTGCCAGCAGCTTAGCAACCGAGCAGTACTTC.

For the CDR3, the DNA is TGTGCCAGCAGGCCTAGAACCGGGACAGGGGCTTATGGCTACACCTTC. Its protein is CASRPRTGTGAYGYTF. The V and J genes are TRBV2 and TRBJ1-2, with TRBD1 matching over 10 bases. The CDR3 totals 16 residues. The germline V gene encodes CDR1 SNHLY and CDR2 FYNNEI. Unmatched junction bases numbered 12, after V lost 6 bases and J lost 5 bases.

The chain combines TRBV5-8 with TRBJ1-3, with 7 bases fitting TRBD1. The CDR3 is 18 residues long. Germline CDR1 and CDR2: SGHTS and YDEGEE. Losses at the gene ends were 5 bases for V and 0 bases for J; bases not matched to a gene: 14. Here the CDR3 reads CASRHRDSAISSGNTIYF. The CDR3 DNA reads as TGTGCCAGCAGACACCGGGACAGTGCAATTAGCTCTGGAAACACCATATATTTT. Looking up the rest from reference TRBV5-8 and TRBJ1-3 gives the full variable domain: EAGVTQSPTHLIKTRGQQATLRCSPISGHTSVYWYQQALGLGLQFLLWYDEGEERNRGNFPPRFSGRQFPNYSSELNVNALELEDSALYLCASRHRDSAISSGNTIYFGEGSWLTVV.

This clone is a singleton in its sample. The chain links TRBV18 to TRBJ2-2; D gene ambiguous. Trimming removed 3 bases at V and 5 bases at J, with 16 bases between. The CDR3 is made up of 16 amino acids. Germline CDR1 is KGHSH and CDR2 is LQKENI. In nucleotides, the CDR3 is TGTGCCAGCTCACCCCCAACCTCTCAGTCGACCGGGGAGCTGTTTTTT. Translation: CASSPPTSQSTGELFF.

The chain combines TRBV7-9 with TRBJ2-5; 8 bases fit TRBD2. This CDR3 region has 13 residues. J lost 7 bases, V lost 5 bases, and 6 bases had no gene match. CDR1 and CDR2 (germline): SEHNR, FQNEAQ (reference sequence). The CDR3 loop is CASSRREGGTQYF. For the CDR3, the DNA is TGTGCCAGCAGCAGACGGGAGGGGGGGACCCAGTACTTC.

The rearrangement links TRBV6-1 to TRBJ1-2; 7 bases agree with TRBD1. Germline CDR1 is MNHNS and CDR2 is SASEGT. The CDR3 has 14 residues. J was trimmed by 5 bases and V by 6 bases; bases with no gene match: 9. The CDR3 region is CASREPWTGYGYTF. The DNA of the CDR3 is TGTGCCAGCAGAGAACCCTGGACAGGATATGGCTACACCTTC.

The chain has TRBV19 and TRBJ2-7; maybe TRBD1 (5 bases). Germline V gene lookup returns CDR1 LNHDA and CDR2 SQIVND (reference sequence). This CDR3 has 14 residues. Trimming cost V 3 bases and J 6 bases, with 15 bases left between them. CDR3 nucleotides: TGTGCCAGTAGTATCGTAGGGGCCCTCGCCGAGCAGTACTTC. Protein product: CASSIVGALAEQYF.